The T cell receptor (beta chain) under discussion was sequenced for a study of cytomegalovirus exposure and HLA in healthy donors. Regarding the study as a whole: Most TCR sequences were seen very rarely across donors, but some public TCRs occurred in many. Three chains linked to CMV were shown in vitro to be specific for CMV antigens. In a later analysis, first-cohort TCR clusters were found to tend to co-occur in the 100 to 150 validation repertoires.

Generated by immunoSEQ multiplex PCR, the TCRdb table keeps only in-frame clones and is missing some. The table has fewer than 350,000 clones, roughly 90% seen once; the top ten hold about 0.85%. V was clipped by 5 bases and J by 1 base; unmatched bases: 5. Germline CDR1 is MNHNY and CDR2 is SVGAGI (reference sequence). CDR3 size: 16 residues. In the case of this clone: Its antigen is currently unknown.

This sequence joins TRBV6-6 and TRBJ2-3, with 11 bases that match TRBD2. Material: PBMCs. This receptor was obtained from a woman aged 18-35 years in good health and CMV-seronegative. The CDR3 here is CASSLAGGHGTDTQYF. For the CDR3, the DNA is TGTGCCAGCAGTCTAGCGGGAGGCCACGGCACAGATACGCAGTATTTT.